This T cell receptor beta chain was found in a study of shared clonotypes between healthy human individuals. There are 15 residues in the CDR3. Unmatched junction bases numbered 11, after V lost 11 bases and J lost 4 bases. Germline CDR1 reads MDHEN; CDR2 reads SYDVKM. A remark on this clone: As yet, its antigen is unknown.

Regarding the study as a whole: Rarefaction exposed incomplete sorted-subset sequencing despite large depth.

Genomic DNA (from each subset) was split evenly across several immunoSEQ plates. The assay was immunoSEQ multiplex PCR, and TCRdb's table has in-frame clones only and misses some. Here the sample spans about 1.4 million clones, about 96% being singletons. The sample consisted of naive CD4+ T cells sorted from blood. As to subset: CD45RA+ positively selected. This clonotype originated in a man between 25 and 39 years old in good health. This chain joins TRBV28 and TRBJ2-2, with 9 bases identical to TRBD1. The CDR3 loop is CAWGPGQGFTGELFF. The CDR3 DNA sequence: TGTGCCTGGGGGCCGGGACAGGGTTTCACCGGGGAGCTGTTTTTT.